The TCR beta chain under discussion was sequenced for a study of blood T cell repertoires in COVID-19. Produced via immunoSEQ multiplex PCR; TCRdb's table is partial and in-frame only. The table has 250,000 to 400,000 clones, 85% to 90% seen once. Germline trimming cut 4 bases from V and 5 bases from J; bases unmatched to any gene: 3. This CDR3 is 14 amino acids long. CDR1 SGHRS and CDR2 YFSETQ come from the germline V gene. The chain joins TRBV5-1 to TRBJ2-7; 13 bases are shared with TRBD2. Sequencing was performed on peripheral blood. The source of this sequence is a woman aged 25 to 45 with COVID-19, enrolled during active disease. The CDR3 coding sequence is TGCGCCAGCAGCCTAGGGACTAGCGGGGACGAGCAGTACTTC. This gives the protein CASSLGTSGDEQYF.